Presented here are 27 T cell receptor beta chains from one specimen sequenced in a study of T cells in Graves' hyperthyroidism and ophthalmopathy. Regions amplified from RNA transcripts were the TCR beta CDR3 regions. With the HTBI primer set, the TCR CDR3 went through a first round of RT-PCR. TCRdb reprocessed the multiplex PCR reads with MiXCR, giving one entry per CDR3 protein. The table shows under 300,000 distinct CDR3 sequences, with less than 30% occurring only once. The material sequenced was blood. The receptor set was obtained from a man aged 35-49 years with Graves' hyperthyroidism that later progressed to Graves' ophthalmopathy.

The table lists this clonotype with many counts. This chain uses TRBV5-1 with TRBJ2-5; D may match TRBD1 or TRBD2 (5 bases each). Germline-derived CDR1 and CDR2 are SGHRS and YFSETQ. Trimming left V 4 bases short and J 4 bases short, with 17 bases between. The CDR3 is made up of 15 amino acids. The CDR3 DNA reads TGCGCCAGCAGCGTCACCCGAGGGGCTGGAGAGACCCAGTACTTC. As protein: CASSVTRGAGETQYF.

This clonotype was counted many times. CDR3 bases: TGTGCCACCAGTCCCAGGGGAACACGAAACTATGGCTACACCTTC. It yields the protein CATSPRGTRNYGYTF. The chain recombines TRBV24-1 with TRBJ1-2; weak D call: TRBD1 (6 bases). Germline assignment: CDR1 KGHDR and CDR2 SFDVKD. V was shortened by 6 bases and J by 2 bases, with 15 bases between the two germline ends. The length of the CDR3 is 15 residues.

This clonotype is medium-sized within its sample. The chain carries TRBV28 and TRBJ2-5, with 7 bases aligning to TRBD1. Per the germline V gene, CDR1 is MDHEN and CDR2 is SYDVKM. The CDR3 is 16 residues long. After removal of 5 bases from V and 4 bases from J, the junction contained 13 bases not matched to a gene. CDR3 bases: TGTGCCAGCAGTCCCCGCCCAGGGGGAGTCTCAGAGACCCAGTACTTC. It yields the protein CASSPRPGGVSETQYF.

This chain connects TRBV6-2 or TRBV6-3 to TRBJ2-7; TRBD1 matches 8 bases. V shed 6 bases and J 2 bases; nucleotides not matched to a gene: 18. CDR3 length: 18 residues. Germline V gene lookup returns CDR1 MNHEY and CDR2 SVGEGT. Here the CDR3 reads CASRSNAFRDRRTYEQYF. CDR3 sequence (DNA): TGTGCCAGCAGGAGCAATGCCTTTCGGGACAGGAGAACCTACGAGCAGTACTTC.

This clonotype was seen a few times. The chain uses TRBV5-1 and TRBJ2-2; D possibly matches TRBD1 or TRBD2 (5 bases each). The length of the CDR3 is 17 residues. CDR1 is SGHRS, CDR2 YFSETQ, per germline. Trimming removed 5 bases at V and 6 bases at J, with 23 bases between. The CDR3 loop is CASRRGPVTGSPGELFF. The CDR3 DNA sequence: TGCGCCAGCAGGAGGGGCCCGGTAACGGGATCTCCCGGGGAGCTGTTTTTT.

This clonotype occurred many times. The V and J genes are TRBV28 and TRBJ2-5, with 7 bases matching TRBD1. From germline, CDR1 is MDHEN and CDR2 SYDVKM. The trim removed 8 bases at V and 2 bases at J, leaving 5 bases unmatched. The CDR3 sequence is 13 residues long. The CDR3 region has the DNA TGTGCCAGCCGGGACAGTTCACAAGAGACCCAGTACTTC. This encodes CASRDSSQETQYF.

This clonotype was seen many times. The rearrangement links TRBV3-1 to TRBJ2-7, with 9 positions matching TRBD1. CDR1 and CDR2 from the germline V gene are LGHDT and YNNKEL (reference sequence). This CDR3 is 16 amino acids long. Losses at the gene ends were 4 bases for V and 2 bases for J; bases not matched to a gene: 9. The CDR3 DNA is TGTGCCAGCAGCCGTCGCACAGGGGGCTGGACCTACGAGCAGTACTTC. Translated, it gives CASSRRTGGWTYEQYF.

There are many counts of this clonotype. J is TRBJ1-2 and V is TRBV6-5; D may be TRBD1 (5 bases). CDR1 and CDR2 (germline): MNHEY, SVGAGI. The CDR3 is made up of 15 amino acids. Trimming took off 4 bases at V and 5 bases at J, with 17 bases between the two ends. The CDR3 DNA is TGTGCCAGCAGTTTGGGCCTCTTTCAGGGTTATGGCTACACCTTC. It specifies CASSLGLFQGYGYTF.

This clonotype was counted between two and nine times. V gene TRBV6-1 combines with J gene TRBJ2-5; TRBD2 aligns across 11 bases. Unmatched junction bases numbered 12, after V lost 7 bases and J lost 2 bases. This CDR3 has 17 residues. Germline CDR1 reads MNHNS; CDR2 reads SASEGT. The CDR3 DNA is TGTGCCAGCACCCTCCCGACCGGGACTAGCGGTCAAGAGACCCAGTACTTC. This translates into CASTLPTGTSGQETQYF.

This clonotype was recorded many times. The chain has TRBV15 and TRBJ1-1, with D perhaps matching TRBD1 (6 bases). The V end lost 5 bases, the J end lost 5 bases, and 15 bases lay between the germline ends. The germline CDR1 and CDR2 sequences are LNHNV and YYDKDF (reference sequence). CDR3 size: 14 residues. CDR3 nucleotides: TGTGCCACCAGCGTCCGGGACATGGGGACTGAAGCTTTCTTT. Translating it yields CATSVRDMGTEAFF.

V gene TRBV7-2 combines with J gene TRBJ1-5; 9 bases are a match to TRBD1. There are 14 residues in the CDR3. CDR1 and CDR2 (germline): SGHTA, FQGNSA. Germline trimming cut 4 bases from V and 6 bases from J; bases unmatched to any gene: 4. CDR3 sequence (DNA): TGTGCCAGCAGCTCCGGGACAGGGAGTCAGCCCCAGCATTTT. Translating it yields CASSSGTGSQPQHF.

V gene TRBV19 combines with J gene TRBJ2-5; D is undetermined. V lost 7 bases to trimming and J lost 5 bases, with 11 bases between them. CDR3 length: 12 amino acids. CDR1 LNHDA and CDR2 SQIVND come from the germline V gene (reference sequence). CDR3 nucleotide sequence: TGTGCCAGTAACCAACTCGGGGAGACCCAGTACTTC. It specifies CASNQLGETQYF. Full variable domain (outside the CDR3, taken from reference TRBV19 and TRBJ2-5): DGGITQSPKYLFRKEGQNVTLSCEQNLNHDAMYWYRQDPGQGLRLIYYSQIVNDFQKGDIAEGYSVSREKKESFPLTVTSAQKNPTAFYLCASNQLGETQYFGPGTRLLVL.

This clonotype was observed at least ten times. The chain is built from TRBV2 and TRBJ1-6, with a tentative D call TRBD1 (6 bases). The germline V gene encodes CDR1 SNHLY and CDR2 FYNNEI. V was clipped by 4 bases and J by 7 bases, with 14 bases between them. The CDR3 is 15 amino acids. The CDR3 region is CASSGSGVGNSPLHF. DNA for the CDR3: TGTGCCAGCAGTGGTTCAGGGGTGGGGAATTCACCCCTCCACTTT.

This clonotype was counted many times. The chain joins TRBV20-1 to TRBJ2-5, with 9 bases that match TRBD2. CDR1 and CDR2 from the germline V gene are DFQATT and SNEGSKA (reference sequence). After removal of 6 bases from V and 6 bases from J, the junction contained 11 bases not matched to a gene. This CDR3 comprises 14 residues. In DNA form, the CDR3 reads TGCAGTGCCGCCCCGGCTAGCGGGATCAAGACCCAGTACTTC. Translating gives CSAAPASGIKTQYF.

This chain joins TRBV2 and TRBJ2-2; no clear D. Germline assignment: CDR1 SNHLY and CDR2 FYNNEI. The CDR3 runs to 15 residues. V gave up 3 bases and J gave up 4 bases, with 12 bases separating them. The CDR3 DNA reads TGTGCCAGCAGTGAGGGGTTTAGTGGCACCGGGGAGCTGTTTTTT. This encodes CASSEGFSGTGELFF.

This clonotype was seen repeatedly, ten times or more. The chain links TRBV3-1 to TRBJ2-5, with 9 bases matching TRBD2. The CDR3 runs to 14 residues. Germline CDR1 LGHDT, CDR2 YNNKEL (reference sequence). V was clipped by 6 bases and J by 2 bases; unmatched bases: 4. The chain's CDR3 is CASRALAGQETQYF. CDR3 coding DNA: TGTGCCAGCAGGGCACTAGCGGGTCAAGAGACCCAGTACTTC.

The chain has TRBV3-1 and TRBJ1-2, with TRBD1 matching over 11 bases. V was clipped by 1 base and J by 12 bases; unmatched bases: 7. This CDR3 spans 14 amino acids. Germline CDR1 reads LGHDT; CDR2 reads YNNKEL (reference sequence). CDR3 in amino acids: CASSQVWTGGGDTF. CDR3 bases: TGTGCCAGCAGCCAAGTTTGGACAGGGGGCGGCGACACCTTC. Full variable domain (remainder filled in from reference TRBV3-1 and TRBJ1-2): DTAVSQTPKYLVTQMGNDKSIKCEQNLGHDTMYWYKQDSKKFLKIMFSYNNKELIINETVPNRFSPKSPDKAHLNLHINSLELGDSAVYFCASSQVWTGGGDTFGSGTRLTVV.

This clonotype has a count of ten or more. The CDR3 sequence: CASSVGLGNQPQHF. In DNA, the CDR3 is TGTGCCAGCAGCGTAGGGTTGGGCAATCAGCCCCAGCATTTT. The V gene is TRBV9, the J gene TRBJ1-5; D remains unclear. Trimming removed 0 bases from V and 2 bases from J, with 6 bases in between. In germline, CDR1 is SGDLS, CDR2 YYNGEE. The CDR3 runs 14 residues.

This clonotype was seen ten or more times. V gene TRBV6-5 combines with J gene TRBJ1-2; tentative D call: TRBD1 (5 bases). The germline gives CDR1 MNHEY, CDR2 SVGAGI. The CDR3 has 14 residues. V dropped 8 bases and J dropped 8 bases, with 21 bases sitting between them. In DNA, the CDR3 is TGTGCCAGCCGGCCCGGGACCGCCGACGGGGGCTACACCTTC. Amino acid sequence: CASRPGTADGGYTF.

This clonotype was found many times. This chain links TRBV18 with TRBJ1-5; 7 nucleotides match TRBD1. The CDR3 is 13 residues long. V lost 6 bases, J lost 5 bases, and 4 bases stayed unmatched. Germline CDR1 is KGHSH and CDR2 is LQKENI. Here the CDR3 reads CASSPGQHQPQHF. CDR3 DNA sequence: TGTGCCAGCTCCCCGGGACAGCATCAGCCCCAGCATTTT.

This clonotype occurred many times. The chain couples TRBV28 to TRBJ2-7, with a weak D call TRBD1 (5 bases). The V and J ends lost 2 bases and 3 bases respectively, with 8 bases between them. Germline V gene lookup returns CDR1 MDHEN and CDR2 SYDVKM. The CDR3 has 13 residues. The chain's CDR3 is CASSLQDNYEQYF. The DNA for the CDR3 is TGTGCCAGCAGTTTACAGGACAACTACGAGCAGTACTTC.

This clonotype was seen at least ten times. The V and J genes are TRBV6-5 and TRBJ2-7; 10 positions agree with TRBD2. CDR3 length: 15 amino acids. The germline CDR1 and CDR2 sequences are MNHEY and SVGAGI. The V segment lost 7 bases and the J segment 6 bases; nucleotides outside the gene matches: 12. The CDR3 bases are TGTGCCAGCACCTATTCTAGCGGGAGTTTGGCCGAGCAGTACTTC. This encodes CASTYSSGSLAEQYF.

The V call is TRBV12-3 or TRBV12-4, the J call TRBJ2-3; D is unclear. CDR3 length equals 17 residues. Trimming stripped 3 bases from V and 2 bases from J, with 18 bases between. The CDR3: CASSFPVYEQATDTQYF. Written as DNA, the CDR3 is TGTGCCAGCAGTTTCCCGGTTTACGAGCAGGCCACAGATACGCAGTATTTT.

The chain combines TRBV29-1 with TRBJ2-5; 7 nucleotides match TRBD2. Germline CDR1 SQVTM, CDR2 ANQGSEA. V dropped 8 bases and J dropped 5; count of bases not matched to a gene: 14. This CDR3 has 14 amino acids. The CDR3 DNA reads TGCAGCTCCTCCGAATCCGGCGGGAGTGAGACCCAGTACTTC. Translating it yields CSSSESGGSETQYF. The full variable domain, with the rest looked up from reference TRBV29-1 and TRBJ2-5, is SAVISQKPSRDICQRGTSLTIQCQVDSQVTMMFWYRQQPGQSLTLIATANQGSEATYESGFVIDKFPISRPNLTFSTLTVSNMSPEDSSIYLCSSSESGGSETQYFGPGTRLLVL.

This clonotype was recorded at least ten times. The chain uses TRBV5-6 and TRBJ2-7; D unclear. Germline values: CDR1 SGHDT, CDR2 YYEEEE. Trimming stripped 1 base from V and 6 bases from J, with 14 bases between. The CDR3 covers 14 residues. Written as DNA, the CDR3 is TGTGCCAGCAGCTTGAACGGCAATCTGCGCGAGCAGTACTTC. This gives the protein CASSLNGNLREQYF.

This clonotype was counted at least ten times. The chain is built from TRBV12-3 or TRBV12-4 and TRBJ2-7; no definite D call. V dropped 3 bases and J dropped 3 bases, with 12 bases sitting between them. The CDR3 totals 14 residues. The CDR3 DNA reads as TGTGCCAGCAGTTTTTTAGGGTCCGGCTACGAGCAGTACTTC. It codes for CASSFLGSGYEQYF.

This clonotype was counted at least ten times. The V gene is TRBV11-2, the J gene TRBJ2-2; 7 bases are a match to TRBD1. The V gene end was trimmed by 6 bases and the J gene end by 0 bases; junction bases not matched to a gene: 4. The CDR3 consists of 15 residues. From germline, CDR1 is SGHAT and CDR2 FQNNGV. CDR3 amino acids: CASRGTVANTGELFF. The DNA for the CDR3 is TGTGCCAGCAGGGGGACAGTCGCGAACACCGGGGAGCTGTTTTTT. The variable domain in full, with the rest retrieved from reference TRBV11-2 and TRBJ2-2, is EAGVAQSPRYKIIEKRQSVAFWCNPISGHATLYWYQQILGQGPKLLIQFQNNGVVDDSQLPKDRFSAERLKGVDSTLKIQPAKLEDSAVYLCASRGTVANTGELFFGEGSRLTVL.